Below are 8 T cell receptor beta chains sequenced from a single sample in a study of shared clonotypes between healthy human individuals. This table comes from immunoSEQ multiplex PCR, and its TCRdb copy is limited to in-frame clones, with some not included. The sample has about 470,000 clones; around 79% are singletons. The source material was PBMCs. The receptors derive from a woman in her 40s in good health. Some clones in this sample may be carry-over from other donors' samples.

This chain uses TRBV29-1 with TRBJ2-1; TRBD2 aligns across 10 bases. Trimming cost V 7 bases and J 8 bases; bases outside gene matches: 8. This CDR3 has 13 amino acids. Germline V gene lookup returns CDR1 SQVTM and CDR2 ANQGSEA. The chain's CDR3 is CSAQLAGSDEQFF. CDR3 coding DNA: TGCAGCGCCCAACTAGCGGGATCGGATGAGCAGTTCTTC.

The CDR3 loop reads CASSRGLAGLPYNEQFF. CDR3 bases: TGCGCCAGCAGTCGAGGACTAGCGGGACTCCCCTACAATGAGCAGTTCTTC. The genes are TRBV10-2 and TRBJ2-1, with 12 positions matching TRBD2. J gave up 2 bases and V 5 bases, and 7 bases lay outside the gene matches. The CDR3 totals 17 residues. Germline assignment: CDR1 WSHSY and CDR2 SAAADI.

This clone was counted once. The CDR3 coding sequence is TGTGCCAGCAGCTTAGGGGGAATAGGGGAGACCCAGTACTTC. Protein product: CASSLGGIGETQYF. This chain uses TRBV7-8 with TRBJ2-5; the D is unclear. This CDR3 is 14 amino acids long. CDR1 SGHVS and CDR2 FQNEAQ come from the germline V gene. V gave up 1 base and J gave up 5 bases, with 11 bases separating them.

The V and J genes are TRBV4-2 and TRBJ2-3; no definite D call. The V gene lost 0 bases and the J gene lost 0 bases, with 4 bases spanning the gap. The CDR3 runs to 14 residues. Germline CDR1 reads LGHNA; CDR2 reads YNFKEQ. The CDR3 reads CASSQDVSTDTQYF. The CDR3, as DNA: TGTGCCAGCAGCCAAGATGTCAGCACAGATACGCAGTATTTT.

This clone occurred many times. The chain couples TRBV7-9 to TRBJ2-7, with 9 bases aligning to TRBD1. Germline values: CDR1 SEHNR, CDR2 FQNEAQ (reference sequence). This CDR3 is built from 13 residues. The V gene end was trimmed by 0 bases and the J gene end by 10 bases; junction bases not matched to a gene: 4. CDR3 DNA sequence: TGTGCCAGCAGCTTAGCCCCGGGACAGGGACAGTACTTC. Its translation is CASSLAPGQGQYF.

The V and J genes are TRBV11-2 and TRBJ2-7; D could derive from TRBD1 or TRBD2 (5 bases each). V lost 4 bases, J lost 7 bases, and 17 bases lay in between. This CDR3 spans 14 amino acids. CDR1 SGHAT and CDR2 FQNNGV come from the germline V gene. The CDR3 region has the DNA TGTGCCAGCAGCTCCGAACCTGGGACGGCTGAGCAGTACTTC. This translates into CASSSEPGTAEQYF.

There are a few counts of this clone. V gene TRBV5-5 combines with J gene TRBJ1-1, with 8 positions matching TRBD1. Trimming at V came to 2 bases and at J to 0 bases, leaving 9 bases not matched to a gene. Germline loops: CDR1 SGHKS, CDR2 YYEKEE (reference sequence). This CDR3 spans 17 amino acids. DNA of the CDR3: TGTGCCAGCAGCTTCAGACAGGGGAAAGGCTTGAACACTGAAGCTTTCTTT. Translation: CASSFRQGKGLNTEAFF.

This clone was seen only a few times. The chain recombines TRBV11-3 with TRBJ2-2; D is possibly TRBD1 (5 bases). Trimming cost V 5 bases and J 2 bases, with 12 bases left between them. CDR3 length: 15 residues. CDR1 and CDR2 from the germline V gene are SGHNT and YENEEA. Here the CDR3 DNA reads TGTGCCAGCAGCCAGGGCAACTCAAACACCGGGGAGCTGTTTTTT. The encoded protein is CASSQGNSNTGELFF.